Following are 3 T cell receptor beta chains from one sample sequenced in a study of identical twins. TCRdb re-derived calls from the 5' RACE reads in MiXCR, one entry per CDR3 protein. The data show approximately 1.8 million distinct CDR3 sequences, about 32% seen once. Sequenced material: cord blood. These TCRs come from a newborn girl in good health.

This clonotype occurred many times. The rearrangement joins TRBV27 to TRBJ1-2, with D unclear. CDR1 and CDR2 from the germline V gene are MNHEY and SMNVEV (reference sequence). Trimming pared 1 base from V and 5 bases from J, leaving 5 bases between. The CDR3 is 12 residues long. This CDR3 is CASSLFGYGYTF. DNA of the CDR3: TGTGCCAGCAGTTTATTCGGGTATGGCTACACCTTC.

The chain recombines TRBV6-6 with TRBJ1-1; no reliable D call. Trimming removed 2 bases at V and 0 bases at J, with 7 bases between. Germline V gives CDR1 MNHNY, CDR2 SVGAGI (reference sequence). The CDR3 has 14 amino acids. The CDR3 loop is CASSYVSVNTEAFF. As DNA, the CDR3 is TGTGCCAGCAGTTACGTATCGGTGAACACTGAAGCTTTCTTT.

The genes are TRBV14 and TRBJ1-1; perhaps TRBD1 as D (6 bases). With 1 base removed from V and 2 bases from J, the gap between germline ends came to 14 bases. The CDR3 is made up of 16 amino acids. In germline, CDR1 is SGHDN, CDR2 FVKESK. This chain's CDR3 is CASSQVPDRPNTEAFF. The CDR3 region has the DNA TGTGCCAGCAGCCAAGTTCCAGACAGGCCCAACACTGAAGCTTTCTTT.